The entry below gives a single T cell receptor (beta chain) sequence along with its context. This sample was taken from a study of blood T cell repertoires in COVID-19. The method was immunoSEQ multiplex PCR; TCRdb's version includes in-frame clones alone and lacks a portion of them. The sample carries some 390,000 clones, around 84% recorded once. Germline V gives CDR1 LNHDA, CDR2 SQIVND (reference sequence). The length of the CDR3 is 17 residues. Trimming shortened V by 1 base and J by 0 bases, and 15 bases separated the two germline ends. The chain couples TRBV19 to TRBJ1-1; D is undetermined. Specimen: peripheral blood. This TCR was sampled from a human donor in a cohort sampled during active COVID-19. The CDR3 DNA reads TGTGCCAGTAGTATAGGGGCCATAAGAAGGATGAACACTGAAGCTTTCTTT. Its translation is CASSIGAIRRMNTEAFF.